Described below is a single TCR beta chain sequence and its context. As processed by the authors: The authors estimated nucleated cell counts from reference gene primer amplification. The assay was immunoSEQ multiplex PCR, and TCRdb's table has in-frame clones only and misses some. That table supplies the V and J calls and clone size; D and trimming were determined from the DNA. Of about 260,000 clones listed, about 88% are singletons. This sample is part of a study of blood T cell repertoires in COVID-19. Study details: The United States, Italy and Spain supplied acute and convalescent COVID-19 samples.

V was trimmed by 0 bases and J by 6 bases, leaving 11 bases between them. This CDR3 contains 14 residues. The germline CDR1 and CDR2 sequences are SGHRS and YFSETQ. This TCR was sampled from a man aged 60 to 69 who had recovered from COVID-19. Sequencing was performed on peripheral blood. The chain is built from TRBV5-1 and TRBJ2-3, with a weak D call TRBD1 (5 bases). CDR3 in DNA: TGCGCCAGCAGCTTGGTTGCAGGGATGGATACGCAGTATTTT. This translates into CASSLVAGMDTQYF.